Here is one TCR beta chain with its context. What this receptor recognizes is not known. Base qualities are not provided; no much larger clone lies one nucleotide away. Samples from volunteer blood donors who had recovered from COVID-19 were contributed by a second Seattle source. Each collaborating institution followed its own protocols to collect whole blood in K2EDTA tubes. For TCRbeta analysis, collaborator samples were shipped as frozen whole blood, as isolated PBMCs, or as DNA extracted from either sample type. The data originate from a study of blood T cell repertoires in COVID-19 (dated by TCRdb to the early 2020s). Background on the whole study: Samples from collaborators originated in the United States, Italy and Spain and spanned both the acute and convalescent phases of COVID-19. The prospective study material was composed of cDNA or gDNA derived from T cells, B-cell-depleted T cells, or PBMCs. The dataset comprised deeply sampled blood TCRbeta repertoires from subjects exposed to, actively infected with, or recovered from COVID-19. The repertoires were released in a freely available public database meant as a resource for research on the immune response to SARS-CoV-2. Samples were obtained from the ongoing ImmuneRACE study (first 160 participants) and from 1,254 subjects provided by 6 global collaborators. Sample metadata almost always included a de-identified subject ID, COVID-19 status, age in years and sex. Where HLA class I and class II types were available, the types were taken from metadata supplied by the sample provider, not from assay-based typing.

The CDR3 spans 11 residues, from the cysteine through the phenylalanine. The DNA shown is the 33-base CDR3, in frame from base 1. V and J are truncated by 7 bases and 9 bases respectively, leaving an intervening sequence of 10 bases. General conclusions and limits of the study: The amount of clinical and demographic metadata varied by source and participant and was provided uncurated.

The immunoSEQ Assay, a bias-controlled multiplex PCR, was used to amplify TCRbeta CDR3 regions from genomic DNA. On the study's bioinformatics: Within the assay, amplification of reference gene primers was used to estimate how many nucleated cells each sample contained. To quantify the absolute abundance of each unique TCRbeta CDR3 rearrangement, sequence reads were collapsed and filtered. For each sample, productive Simpson clonality was calculated as the square root of Simpson's diversity index across productive rearrangements. TCRdb limited this immuneACCESS table to in-frame rearrangements with V and J called. A share of clones is missing; checked studies link under half to unresolved V genes, and the rest is unexplained. Clonal size and the V and J genes are those of that table, whereas D and trimming came from the DNA. This sample lists 250,000 to 350,000 clones; roughly 90% were detected once. The ten most abundant clones make up 2% to 2.5% of the sample.

This clonotype was sampled from a woman aged 50 to 60 who had recovered from COVID-19. Material for sequencing was peripheral blood. This chain joins TRBV12-3 or TRBV12-4 to TRBJ2-1; the D gene is not confidently resolved. The CDR3 here reads CASTLGGEQFF. The DNA sequence follows: TGTGCCAGCACCCTTGGCGGTGAGCAGTTCTTC.